The source of this T cell receptor beta chain is a study of PD-1 blockade in classical Hodgkin lymphoma. Findings of the study overall: According to reports, newly diagnosed patients had lower baseline TCR diversity than healthy donors, and relapsed/refractory patients had lower baseline TCR diversity still. Exclusion was the outcome for patients who began nivolumab under 1 year after ASCT. Complete responders showed a baseline diversity that resembled the diversity of newly diagnosed patients.

Libraries were prepared by immunoSEQ multiplex PCR; TCRdb keeps only in-frame clonotypes and omits some of them. The sample lists 20,000 or so clones; 70% to 85% were seen once. All the patients suffered relapse after autologous stem cell transplantation, and brentuximab vedotin exposure differed. Concerning this clone itself: Its antigen is unidentified.

Sequences were derived from peripheral blood mononuclear cells (PBMCs), sampled at baseline. The TCR was taken from a human donor with classical Hodgkin lymphoma.

The CDR3 DNA sequence: TGTGCCAGCAGCTCACCGTCGGGGGCCAGGAATACGCAGTATTTT. Amino acids: CASSSPSGARNTQYF. The chain recombines TRBV11-2 with TRBJ2-3; perhaps D is TRBD1 or TRBD2 (6 bases each). The length of the CDR3 is 15 residues. Looked up from germline, CDR1 is SGHAT and CDR2 is FQNNGV. V shed 4 bases and J shed 7 bases, with 18 bases lying between them.